A selection of T cell receptor beta chains follows, all from one sample in a study of T cells in Graves' hyperthyroidism and ophthalmopathy. TCRdb ran MiXCR on the multiplex PCR reads and lists one entry per CDR3 protein. Of 350,000 to 400,000 distinct CDR3 sequences in the sample, about 18% were seen once. The sequencing sample was made of blood. The receptor source for this set is a woman younger than 30 with Graves' hyperthyroidism. CDR3s include the opening cysteine and the closing phenylalanine or tryptophan. The D gene is left open where the match is weak. Clone size is not always given. Where it is, it says once, few, many or a class for expanded clones.

d_gene	v_gene	abundance	j_gene	CDR3nt	CDR3aa
NA	TRBV20-1	many	TRBJ2-7	TGCAGTGCTAGCCGGGACGGCTCCTACGAGCAGTACTTC	CSASRDGSYEQYF
TRBD2	TRBV15	many	TRBJ2-7	TGTGCCACCAGCAGAAGGACTAGCGGGGGAGACGAGCAGTACTTC	CATSRRTSGGDEQYF
NA	TRBV12-3/TRBV12-4	few	TRBJ1-2	TGTGCCAGCAGTTTATCGTTGGAGGATGGCTACACCTTC	CASSLSLEDGYTF
NA	TRBV25-1	many	TRBJ1-2	TGTGCCAGCAGTGACTTCTCACAGGAGAGCTATGGCTACACCTTC	CASSDFSQESYGYTF
NA	TRBV6-1	many	TRBJ1-5	TGTGCCACCACCCGAGGACAGCCCAATCAGCCCCAGCATTTT	CATTRGQPNQPQHF
NA	TRBV6-1	NA	TRBJ2-7	TGTGCCAGCAGTCAAGGGGTAGCCTACGAGCAGTACTTC	CASSQGVAYEQYF
NA	TRBV6-1	NA	TRBJ2-2	TGTGCCAGCTCGGGGGCGCCCAGGACCGGGGAGCTGTTTTTT	CASSGAPRTGELFF
TRBD2	TRBV29-1	many	TRBJ2-5	TGCAGCGTTGAAGGCCGGGGGGGACGAGAGACCCAGTACTTC	CSVEGRGGRETQYF
TRBD1	TRBV12-3/TRBV12-4	NA	TRBJ1-2	TGTGCCAGCAGTTTAGCGACAGGGGGGAACTATGGCTACACCTTC	CASSLATGGNYGYTF
TRBD1	TRBV6-2/TRBV6-3	many	TRBJ1-2	TGTGCCAGCAGTTCCCCGCGGACAGGGGAGTTTTTGGGGTATGGCTACACCTTC	CASSSPRTGEFLGYGYTF
NA	TRBV20-1	NA	TRBJ2-7	TGCAGTGCTAGAGTAGGGGGGAGTAAATACGAGCAGTACTTC	CSARVGGSKYEQYF
NA	TRBV15	NA	TRBJ2-7	TGTGCCACCAGCAGGGGCCGGGACATCGCCTACGAGCAGTACTTC	CATSRGRDIAYEQYF
NA	TRBV29-1	many	TRBJ1-1	TGCAGTGACATCGGGGGTGGGACTGAAGCTTTCTTT	CSDIGGGTEAFF
NA	TRBV7-3	many	TRBJ2-2	TGTGCCAGCAGCTCCAGGGAAGCCGGGGAGCTGTTTTTT	CASSSREAGELFF
NA	TRBV7-6	once	TRBJ1-5	TGTGCCAGCAGCTTATATTCGAATCGGGGAGATCAGCCCCAGCATTTT	CASSLYSNRGDQPQHF
NA	TRBV7-2	many	TRBJ2-5	TGTGCCAGCAGCTTAGTAGTGAGGGAGACCCAGTACTTC	CASSLVVRETQYF
NA	TRBV2	many	TRBJ2-5	TGTGCCAGCAGTGGTATCGACAGGCTACAAGAGACCCAGTACTTC	CASSGIDRLQETQYF
NA	TRBV4-1	many	TRBJ1-1	TGCGCCAGCAGCCAACTCTCCGCATGGGGGGCCAACACTGAAGCTTTCTTT	CASSQLSAWGANTEAFF
TRBD1	TRBV28	many	TRBJ2-7	TGTGCCAGCAGTCTCGACCAGTCGACAGGGGGCGGCGAGCAGTACTTC	CASSLDQSTGGGEQYF
NA	TRBV20-1	many	TRBJ2-5	TGCAGTGCTAGACTCCCGGGGCCGGAGACCCAGTACTTC	CSARLPGPETQYF
NA	TRBV12-3/TRBV12-4	NA	TRBJ2-5	TGTGCCAGCAGTTTAGTTGGGACATCCCGAGGCGGGGAGACCCAGTACTTC	CASSLVGTSRGGETQYF
TRBD1	TRBV9	many	TRBJ1-2	TGTGCCAGCGGGAAGTTTGAGGCGGGACAGCCTTCTAGTGGCTACACCTTC	CASGKFEAGQPSSGYTF
TRBD1	TRBV7-2	NA	TRBJ2-5	TGTGCCAGCAGGGCCGGGACAGGGAATCAAGAGACCCAGTACTTC	CASRAGTGNQETQYF
TRBD1	TRBV25-1	many	TRBJ1-2	TGTGCCAGCAGTGGTTCCCCGGGACAGGGGGCTTACACCTTC	CASSGSPGQGAYTF
NA	TRBV12-3/TRBV12-4	many	TRBJ2-6	TGTGCCAGCAGTCCCCGGGACATTTCAAGCGGGGCCAACGTCCTGACTTTC	CASSPRDISSGANVLTF
NA	TRBV24-1	many	TRBJ2-7	TGTGCCACCAGTGATACCCGAGGGGGGCGACCCTACGAGCAGTACTTC	CATSDTRGGRPYEQYF
NA	TRBV20-1	many	TRBJ2-7	TGCAGTGCTAGACGGGGATGGACTCTAAGCTCCTACGAGCAGTACTTC	CSARRGWTLSSYEQYF
NA	TRBV7-9	many	TRBJ1-1	TGTGCCAGCAGCCCGATCGAAAACACTGAAGCTTTCTTT	CASSPIENTEAFF
NA	TRBV6-5	many	TRBJ1-2	TGTGCCAGCAGTTACTCGAACACGTATGGCTACACCTTC	CASSYSNTYGYTF
NA	TRBV20-1	NA	TRBJ2-7	TGCAGTGCTAGAGTAGGAGCAGAGATCAACGACGAGCAGTACTTC	CSARVGAEINDEQYF
NA	TRBV29-1	many	TRBJ1-1	TGCAGCGCCGGGGGTGGGGGTGAAGCTTTCTTT	CSAGGGGEAFF
TRBD1	TRBV4-1	many	TRBJ1-2	TGCGCCAGCAGCCAAGAGGACAGGTATGGCTACACCTTC	CASSQEDRYGYTF
TRBD1	TRBV10-2	many	TRBJ1-2	TGCGCCAGCAGGAGAGGAGACAGGGTCGATGGCTACACCTTC	CASRRGDRVDGYTF
TRBD1	TRBV24-1	many	TRBJ1-2	TGTGCCACCAGTGAGGGGACAGAGAGCGGCTACACCTTC	CATSEGTESGYTF